This T cell receptor beta chain was profiled in a study of T cell responses to AZD1222 COVID-19 vaccine. Note on this clone: Antigen specificity is unknown.

Study-level findings and limits: As reported, nearly half of all spike-specific TCRs target variant regions that are unmutated. Following two doses of AZD1222, Spike-specific TCR breadth and depth rose. Most donors were white British and more were female, and clonal diversity was possibly underestimated.

CDR1 and CDR2 from the germline V gene are MNHEY and SVGAGI. This CDR3 region has 15 residues. Trimming removed 0 bases at V and 4 bases at J, with 9 bases between. The table came from immunoSEQ multiplex PCR; TCRdb's copy has only in-frame clones and leaves some out. The data show 150,000 to 200,000 clones, 70% to 90% seen once. V is TRBV6-5 and J is TRBJ1-4; D not resolved. This material consisted of peripheral blood, taken 28 days after the second dose of the MenACWY control vaccine. The sequence was obtained from an adult who received the MenACWY meningococcal vaccine as a control. CDR3 sequence reads: CASSYSNTHNEKLFF. CDR3 DNA sequence: TGTGCCAGCAGTTACTCGAACACCCATAATGAAAAACTGTTTTTT.